This T cell receptor (beta chain) came from a study of control samples from healthy donors and cancer patients (dated by TCRdb to about 2020). With respect to this clone: No cognate antigen has been identified for it. Base qualities are missing; no much larger clone stands one base away.

CDR3 length: 14 amino acids, cysteine to phenylalanine. The CDR3 DNA has 42 bases and is translated from base 1. The V and J ends are trimmed by 0 bases and 5 bases, leaving 10 bases between them. CDR1 and CDR2, per the germline V gene (reference sequence), are LNHNV and YYDKDF. Libraries were prepared through the immunoSEQ multiplex PCR assay. What TCRdb holds here is the immuneACCESS table cut down to in-frame rearrangements. Part of the clones is not present; checked against another copy, under half of the missing clones reflect an unresolved V gene, and the others are unexplained. The sample has approximately 100,000 clones on record, roughly four fifths of them singletons. The ten most abundant clones make up approximately 2% of the sample.

The sequence links TRBV15 to TRBJ1-2; possibly the D gene is TRBD1, per 5 matching bases. The receptor comes from a man aged 55 to 70 in good health. The sequenced material came from blood. The sequenced DNA is TGTGCCACCAGCAGAGATTCGGGACGATATGGCTACACCTTC. Its amino acids are CATSRDSGRYGYTF.